These 6 T cell receptor beta chains were sequenced from one sample in a study of blood T cells in healthy people across ages. Through a sample-barcoded 5' primer and a J-beta primer mix, a second PCR was run for roughly 6 to 11 cycles. TCRdb reprocessed the 5' RACE reads with MiXCR, giving one entry per CDR3 protein. The sample contains approximately 1.5 million distinct CDR3 sequences, 30% to 40% of which appear only once. Sample: blood. The receptors here all came from a woman between 25 and 40 years old in good health.

With respect to this clonotype: The junction differs from germline at one of its ends, possibly a read error. V and J are TRBV20-1 and TRBJ1-5, with TRBD1 identical over 8 bases. CDR3 size: 15 residues. In germline, CDR1 is DFQATT, CDR2 SNEGSKA (reference sequence). The CDR3 coding sequence is TGCAGTGCTAGGCAGGGGGCTCATAGCAAGCAGCCCCAGCATTTT. Its translation: CSARQGAHSKQPQHF.

Concerning this clonotype: A read error may account for a junction end that differs from germline. The rearrangement links TRBV4-1 to TRBJ2-3, with no clear D. Germline assignment: CDR1 MGHRA and CDR2 YSYEKL. The CDR3 is 15 amino acids. CDR3 protein: CASSQDLLAVATKYF. CDR3 DNA: TGCGCCAGCAGCCAAGATCTTTTAGCTGTGGCTACGAAGTATTTT.

A few counts support this clonotype. The chain links TRBV12-3 or TRBV12-4 to TRBJ1-5; 9 bases fit TRBD1. The CDR3 totals 14 residues. Trimming took 5 bases from V and 7 from J; bases not matched to a gene: 6. The CDR3 loop is CASSPDRGSQPQHF. DNA for the CDR3: TGTGCCAGCAGTCCGGACAGGGGAAGCCAGCCCCAGCATTTT.

V is TRBV20-1 and J is TRBJ2-1; 14 nucleotides agree with TRBD2. J lost 7 bases, V lost 0 bases, and 5 bases had no gene match. The CDR3 loop spans 16 amino acids. The germline V gene encodes CDR1 DFQATT and CDR2 SNEGSKA (reference sequence). This CDR3 is CSARDRGTSGGNEQFF. DNA for the CDR3: TGCAGTGCTAGAGATCGGGGGACTAGCGGGGGAAATGAGCAGTTCTTC.

J is TRBJ1-1 and V is TRBV20-1; D remains unclear. Germline V gene data show CDR1 as DFQATT and CDR2 as SNEGSKA (reference sequence). The CDR3 has 15 amino acids. V gave up 0 bases and J gave up 5 bases, with 16 bases separating them. The CDR3 is CSARDIRHLMTEAFF. The CDR3 region has the DNA TGCAGTGCTAGAGATATTAGGCATCTCATGACTGAAGCTTTCTTT.

The table lists this clonotype with a few counts. The chain carries TRBV6-4 and TRBJ1-2; TRBD1 matches at 9 bases. V trimming: 2 bases; J trimming: 8 bases; junction bases outside the gene matches: 3. The CDR3 runs 13 residues. Germline CDR1 and CDR2: MRHNA and SNTAGT. CDR3 DNA: TGTGCCAGCAGTGACGGGACAGGGATGGGCTACACCTTC. Its translation is CASSDGTGMGYTF.